This section outlines one T cell receptor (beta chain) sequence together with its context. Its antigen is not known. Busulfan-fludarabine conditioning, marrow transplant, and cyclophosphamide on days +3 and +4 were administered. This sample stems from a study of T cells after posttransplantation cyclophosphamide. Study findings and constraints: Skin or GI-infiltrating T cells shared few TRB sequences with blood. Later post-transplant blood repertoires were often dominated by donor CD8+ memory clones. TRB clonality was highly associated with recipient CMV seropositivity and reactivation.

The CDR3 is 17 amino acids. V was pared by 5 bases and J by 4 bases, with 14 bases of the junction left unmatched. Germline V gene sequence: CDR1 MRHNA, CDR2 SNTAGT. TCRdb's copy holds only in-frame clones and misses some; the assay was immunoSEQ multiplex PCR. The sample consists of over 9,000 clones, around nine tenths of them appearing once. This TCR was sampled from a female patient between 30 and 40 years old who received an allogeneic stem cell transplant from an unrelated donor, was CMV-positive, and had no GVHD. The graft donor may be the source of some T cells. Sequenced material: PBMCs, taken after allogeneic stem cell transplant with posttransplant cyclophosphamide. This chain uses TRBV6-4 with TRBJ2-3; 8 bases align to TRBD1. The CDR3 DNA sequence: TGTGCCAGCAGTCCTGGGGGACTCGGGACAGGTTCAGATACGCAGTATTTT. Encoded protein: CASSPGGLGTGSDTQYF.